Given below is one TCR beta chain in context. Its target is not known. The CDR3 spans 14 residues. The J segment lost 5 bases and the V segment lost 5 bases, leaving 5 bases of the junction unmatched. Germline CDR1 MGHDK, CDR2 SYGVNS. The source of the sample is a study of T cell responses to AZD1222 COVID-19 vaccine. General observations from the study: Along spike, vaccine-associated CD4 TCRs were found throughout, with dominance at 160-218 and 743-854. Within unmutated variant regions lay the reported targets of nearly half of spike-specific TCRs.

Clones were sequenced by immunoSEQ multiplex PCR, and TCRdb holds only the in-frame ones, with some missing. Found here are about 150,000 clones, approximately 90% of them singletons; the top ten hold just under 2%. Pooling was applied to second doses at about 4 or about 12 weeks. The input for sequencing was peripheral blood, taken 28 days after the second AZD1222 dose. The receptor was derived from an adult who received the AZD1222 COVID-19 vaccine. The chain recombines TRBV25-1 with TRBJ2-2; the match to TRBD1 covers 7 bases. CDR3 region: CASSPDRDTGELFF. Here the CDR3 DNA reads TGTGCCAGCAGTCCTGACAGGGATACCGGGGAGCTGTTTTTT.